Each of the 21 T cell receptor beta chains below was sequenced from the same sample in a study of blood T cell repertoires in COVID-19 (TCRdb year 2020). Library prep was done by the immunoSEQ multiplex PCR assay. TCRdb provides this immuneACCESS table in a form limited to in-frame rearrangements. Some clones are lacking; in checked studies, under half of them reflect an unresolved V gene, and why the rest are absent is not known. A total of about 120,000 clones appear in this sample, around 83% of them only once. The top ten clonotypes cover about 12% of the sample. Input material: peripheral blood. The receptor source for this set is a man aged 55 to 70 with acute or convalescent COVID-19.

The chain joins TRBV3-1 (or the pseudogene TRBV3-2) to TRBJ1-1; D is uncertain. CDR1 and CDR2 from the germline V gene are LGHDT and YNNKEL (reference sequence). The CDR3 is 17 residues long. V gave up 4 bases and J gave up 4 bases, with 22 bases separating them. The CDR3 loop is CASSPGGTGVRSTEAFF. The CDR3, as DNA: TGTGCCAGCAGCCCCGGAGGCACTGGGGTGCGGAGCACTGAAGCTTTCTTT.

The chain carries TRBV7-4 and TRBJ2-7; 10 nucleotides line up with TRBD1. V trimming: 5 bases; J trimming: 4 bases; junction bases outside the gene matches: 5. The CDR3 runs 14 residues. The germline CDR1 and CDR2 sequences are SGHVT and SQSDAQ. The CDR3 sequence is CASSRGTGEYEQYF. In nucleotides, the CDR3 is TGTGCCAGCAGCCGAGGGACAGGGGAATACGAGCAGTACTTC.

The chain links TRBV19 to TRBJ2-5, with 7 bases matching TRBD1. This CDR3 comprises 12 residues. V shed 10 bases and J 3 bases; nucleotides not matched to a gene: 5. Germline lookup yields CDR1 LNHDA and CDR2 SQIVND (reference sequence). The DNA of the CDR3 is TGTGCCATCCCAGACAGGGAAGAGACCCAGTACTTC. Translation: CAIPDREETQYF.

This rearrangement joins TRBV2 to TRBJ2-3; possibly TRBD2 for D (6 bases). Trimming pared 3 bases from V and 1 base from J, leaving 11 bases between. The germline CDR1 and CDR2 sequences are SNHLY and FYNNEI. The CDR3 runs to 15 residues. DNA of the CDR3: TGTGCCAGCAGTGACCAGGGACTTCGCACAGATACGCAGTATTTT. Translating gives CASSDQGLRTDTQYF.

This clone appeared a single time. This chain connects TRBV6-2 or TRBV6-3 to TRBJ2-7, with D maybe TRBD2 (6 bases). Germline CDR1 MNHEY, CDR2 SVGEGT. V lost 5 bases and J lost 3, with 14 bases in between. This CDR3 region has 14 residues. CDR3 loop: CASSKLASIYEQYF. The DNA of the CDR3 is TGTGCCAGCAGTAAACTAGCTAGCATCTACGAGCAGTACTTC.

This sequence joins TRBV7-9 and TRBJ2-2, with a tentative D call TRBD1 (6 bases). This CDR3 is 13 amino acids long. The V gene lost 6 bases and the J gene lost 7 bases, with 12 bases spanning the gap. CDR1 and CDR2 from the germline V gene are SEHNR and FQNEAQ (reference sequence). CDR3 protein: CASRDSAGGELFF. Written as DNA, the CDR3 is TGTGCCAGCAGGGACAGTGCTGGCGGGGAGCTGTTTTTT. The entire variable domain, with the rest obtained from reference TRBV7-9 and TRBJ2-2, is as follows: DTGVSQNPRHKITKRGQNVTFRCDPISEHNRLYWYRQTLGQGPEFLTYFQNEAQLEKSRLLSDRFSAERPKGSFSTLEIQRTEQGDSAMYLCASRDSAGGELFFGEGSRLTVL.

This chain joins TRBV9 and TRBJ2-3; a possible D gene is TRBD2 (7 bases). This CDR3 comprises 15 residues. The V gene's germline CDR1 is SGDLS and CDR2 YYNGEE. With 0 bases removed from V and 5 bases from J, the gap between germline ends came to 13 bases. The CDR3 DNA is TGTGCCAGCAGCGTAGTGGGAGGGGGACGAGATACGCAGTATTTT. Its protein product is CASSVVGGGRDTQYF. Based on the CDR3 plus reference TRBV9 and TRBJ2-3, the full variable domain is DSGVTQTPKHLITATGQRVTLRCSPRSGDLSVYWYQQSLDQGLQFLIQYYNGEERAKGNILERFSAQQFPDLHSELNLSSLELGDSALYFCASSVVGGGRDTQYFGPGTRLTVL.

The V and J genes are TRBV3-1 (or the pseudogene TRBV3-2) and TRBJ2-7, with D possibly matching TRBD2 (5 bases). V lost 4 bases, J lost 3 bases, and 13 bases lay in between. Germline CDR1 LGHDT, CDR2 YNNKEL (reference sequence). The CDR3 loop spans 14 amino acids. CDR3 sequence: CASSPSTGYYEQYF. The CDR3 nucleotides are TGTGCCAGCAGCCCGTCAACGGGGTACTACGAGCAGTACTTC.

V is TRBV5-1 and J is TRBJ1-4; 8 positions match TRBD1. J gave up 4 bases and V 4 bases, and 6 bases lay outside the gene matches. CDR1 and CDR2 (germline): SGHRS, YFSETQ. This CDR3 is built from 15 residues. The CDR3, as DNA: TGCGCCAGCAGCAGGACAGGGAACGATAATGAAAAACTGTTTTTT. Its translation: CASSRTGNDNEKLFF.

This clone was seen just once. The chain links TRBV28 to TRBJ2-5, with 7 bases aligning to TRBD2. The trim removed 6 bases at V and 1 base at J, leaving 14 bases unmatched. The length of the CDR3 is 17 residues. Germline CDR1 reads MDHEN; CDR2 reads SYDVKM. CDR3 nucleotides: TGTGCCAGCAGGGGGTATTCTAGCGGCCTAGTCCAAGAGACCCAGTACTTC. It yields the protein CASRGYSSGLVQETQYF.

This sequence joins TRBV5-1 and TRBJ1-3; a possible D gene is TRBD1 (6 bases). This CDR3 comprises 14 residues. The germline V gene encodes CDR1 SGHRS and CDR2 YFSETQ. Trimming left V 4 bases short and J 2 bases short, with 10 bases between. The CDR3 nucleotides read TGCGCCAGCAGCACGGACAGTGCTGGAAACACCATATATTTT. Its protein is CASSTDSAGNTIYF.

The chain couples TRBV29-1 to TRBJ2-3; the D gene is possibly TRBD2 (5 bases). CDR1 is SQVTM, CDR2 ANQGSEA, per germline. V lost 6 bases, J lost 2 bases, and 15 bases lay in between. The CDR3 has 14 amino acids. DNA of the CDR3: TGCAGCGTACGCCGTAACCGGGACACAGATACGCAGTATTTT. Translating it yields CSVRRNRDTDTQYF.

The chain couples TRBV6-5 to TRBJ2-3; D is possibly TRBD1 (6 bases). CDR3 length: 11 residues. From germline, CDR1 is MNHEY and CDR2 SVGAGI. With 7 bases removed from V and 10 bases from J, the gap between germline ends came to 12 bases. The CDR3 DNA reads TGTGCCAGCACCGAAGGGGGATCGCAGTATTTT. Translating it yields CASTEGGSQYF.

This chain uses TRBV28 with TRBJ1-2; D is possibly TRBD1 (6 bases). Deletions cut 8 bases from V and 1 base from J, with 11 bases between. Germline assignment: CDR1 MDHEN and CDR2 SYDVKM. This CDR3 is built from 13 residues. The CDR3 DNA reads as TGTGCCAGCCGTGTGGACAGTAACTATGGCTACACCTTC. This sequence encodes CASRVDSNYGYTF.

In DNA form, the CDR3 reads TGTGCCAGCAGCTTGACGCGTAGCTCCATATATTTT. Amino acids: CASSLTRSSIYF. The genes are TRBV12-3 or TRBV12-4 and TRBJ1-3; no clear D gene. The CDR3 totals 12 residues. V was shortened by 6 bases and J by 11 bases, with 14 bases between the two germline ends.

This chain connects TRBV5-1 to TRBJ2-5; D is uncertain. The CDR3 spans 11 residues. Per germline, CDR1 SGHRS and CDR2 YFSETQ. V was pared by 1 base and J by 5 bases, with 3 bases between. In nucleotides, the CDR3 is TGCGCCAGCAGCTTGCTGGAGACCCAGTACTTC. As protein: CASSLLETQYF.

V usage is TRBV7-9 and J usage is TRBJ1-5, with 7 bases aligning to TRBD1. V lost 7 bases to trimming and J lost 0 bases; unmatched junction nucleotides: 3. The CDR3 loop spans 14 amino acids. From germline, CDR1 is SEHNR and CDR2 FQNEAQ (reference sequence). The CDR3 here is CASTPGGSNQPQHF. The CDR3 region has the DNA TGTGCCAGCACCCCAGGGGGTAGCAATCAGCCCCAGCATTTT.

The chain combines TRBV5-1 with TRBJ2-3; TRBD2 is a possible D gene (5 bases). The CDR3 extends over 17 amino acids. V was cut by 0 bases and J by 6 bases, with 20 bases left in between. CDR1 is SGHRS and CDR2 is YFSETQ in the germline V gene. The CDR3 sequence is CASSLAVAANGVDTQYF. Written as DNA, the CDR3 is TGCGCCAGCAGCTTGGCCGTCGCGGCAAACGGGGTGGATACGCAGTATTTT.

This clone counts as medium-sized (0.01 to 0.1%). V gene TRBV27 combines with J gene TRBJ2-1; TRBD2 agrees at 10 bases. Germline-derived CDR1 and CDR2 are MNHEY and SMNVEV (reference sequence). V trimming: 6 bases; J trimming: 3 bases; junction bases outside the gene matches: 5. This CDR3 has 15 amino acids. The CDR3, as DNA: TGTGCCAGCAGCTCTAGCGGGAGTATCTACAATGAGCAGTTCTTC. Amino acid sequence: CASSSSGSIYNEQFF.

The V and J genes are TRBV6-5 and TRBJ2-6; no clear D. From germline, CDR1 is MNHEY and CDR2 SVGAGI. V gave up 7 bases and J gave up 4 bases, with 8 bases separating them. CDR3 length: 13 residues. CDR3 sequence (DNA): TGTGCCAGCACCCCCTCCGGGGCCAACGTCCTGACTTTC. It yields the protein CASTPSGANVLTF.

This clone occurred once. The chain couples TRBV6-5 to TRBJ2-5; D is undetermined. The CDR3 extends over 12 amino acids. Trimming stripped 5 bases from V and 11 bases from J, with 15 bases between. Per the germline V gene, CDR1 is MNHEY and CDR2 is SVGAGI. DNA for the CDR3: TGTGCCAGCAGTAACTTTCCCACCAGGCAGTACTTC. The encoded protein is CASSNFPTRQYF.